A single sample gave rise to the 7 T cell receptor beta chains below, sequenced in a study of blood T cell repertoires in COVID-19. TCRdb's table, derived via immunoSEQ multiplex PCR, lists solely in-frame clones and lacks some. Altogether approximately 260,000 clones are present, around 80% being singletons, with the ten largest covering approximately 4%. Material: PBMCs or T cells enriched from blood (not recorded which). The source of these receptors is a man aged 25 to 45 with acute COVID-19.

The chain uses TRBV11-3 and TRBJ1-1, with D hard to call. This CDR3 contains 12 residues. V gave up 4 bases and J gave up 6 bases, with 9 bases separating them. Germline CDR1 and CDR2: SGHNT and YENEEA. The CDR3 sequence: CASSSRGSEAFF. The CDR3 DNA is TGTGCCAGCAGCTCACGCGGGTCTGAAGCTTTCTTT.

The genes are TRBV9 and TRBJ1-3; D unresolved. This CDR3 region has 14 residues. The V and J ends lost 0 bases and 3 bases respectively, with 7 bases between them. Germline assignment: CDR1 SGDLS and CDR2 YYNGEE. The CDR3 reads CASSVVTDGNTIYF. The CDR3, as DNA: TGTGCCAGCAGCGTAGTCACAGATGGAAACACCATATATTTT.

This rearrangement joins TRBV7-2 to TRBJ2-1; D not certain. Trimming took off 2 bases at V and 9 bases at J, with 8 bases between the two ends. The CDR3 is 12 amino acids. Germline assignment: CDR1 SGHTA and CDR2 FQGNSA. CDR3 sequence (DNA): TGTGCCAGCAGCTTATCAGGCCTTGAGCAGTTCTTC. It yields the protein CASSLSGLEQFF.

The V gene is TRBV24-1, the J gene TRBJ2-3, with TRBD2 matching 7 bases. Germline loops: CDR1 KGHDR, CDR2 SFDVKD. This CDR3 is 14 amino acids long. The junction had 9 bases not matched to a gene; V was cut back by 7 bases and J by 6 bases. In nucleotides, the CDR3 is TGTGCCACCAGCCTAACGGGAGGACCCGATACGCAGTATTTT. It translates to CATSLTGGPDTQYF.

The V and J genes are TRBV3-1 (or the pseudogene TRBV3-2) and TRBJ2-5; D not certain. Trimming removed 4 bases at V and 3 bases at J, with 18 bases between. The germline gives CDR1 LGHDT, CDR2 YNNKEL (reference sequence). The CDR3 contains 16 residues. The CDR3 sequence: CASSPSGARKEETQYF. The CDR3 coding sequence is TGTGCCAGCAGCCCATCCGGAGCCCGGAAAGAAGAGACCCAGTACTTC.

The chain uses TRBV18 and TRBJ1-6, with 8 bases matching TRBD1. Germline CDR1 and CDR2: KGHSH and LQKENI. Germline trimming cut 2 bases from V and 7 bases from J; bases unmatched to any gene: 1. The CDR3 is made up of 14 amino acids. The CDR3 DNA reads TGTGCCAGCTCACCAGCAGGGGGCAATTCACCCCTCCACTTT. Its translation: CASSPAGGNSPLHF.

The chain has TRBV9 and TRBJ2-1; weak D call: TRBD1 (6 bases). The CDR3 sequence is 15 residues long. The V gene lost 3 bases and the J gene lost 3 bases, with 13 bases spanning the gap. Germline CDR1 reads SGDLS; CDR2 reads YYNGEE. CDR3 sequence reads: CASSADSGVYNEQFF. CDR3 DNA: TGTGCCAGCAGCGCGGACAGCGGCGTCTACAATGAGCAGTTCTTC.